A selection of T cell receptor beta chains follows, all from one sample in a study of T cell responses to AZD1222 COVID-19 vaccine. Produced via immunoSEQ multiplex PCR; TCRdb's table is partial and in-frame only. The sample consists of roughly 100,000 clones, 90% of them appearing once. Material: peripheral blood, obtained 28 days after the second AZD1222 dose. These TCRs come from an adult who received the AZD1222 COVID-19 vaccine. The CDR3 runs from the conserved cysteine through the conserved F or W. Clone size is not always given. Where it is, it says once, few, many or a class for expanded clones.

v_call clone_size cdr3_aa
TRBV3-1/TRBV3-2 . CASSPANTRTAKNTEAFF
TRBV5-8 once CASSLRGGVQPQHF
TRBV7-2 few CASTQYLADTQYF
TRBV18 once CASSGQEGGYTF
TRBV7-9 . CASSYRQGAGETQYF
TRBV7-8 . CASSFSHLGREAFF
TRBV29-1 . CSVRGQGGNTIYF
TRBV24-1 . CATSITGAHSRSQYF
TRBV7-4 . CASSLSGTTNEKLFF
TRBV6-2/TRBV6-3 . CASSSSGTLLQETQYF
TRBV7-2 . CASSLEGQIKNYGYTF
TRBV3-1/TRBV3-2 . CASSPGWGDQPQHF
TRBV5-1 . CASSLTGGRDTGELFF
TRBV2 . CASSPEGTGELFF
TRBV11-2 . CASSTKGATSPHYGYTF
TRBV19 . CASSNTLNQPQHF
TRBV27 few CASSYQGPVFREQYF
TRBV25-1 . CASSGAAAYGYTF
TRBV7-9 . CASSLARNEAFF
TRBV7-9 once CATQGAANEKLFF
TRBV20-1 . CSASWGGVETGNTIYF
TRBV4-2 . CASSPGQGKSSAFF
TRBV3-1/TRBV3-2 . CASSQDRVVTQYF
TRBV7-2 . CASSLGGSGYSGNTIYF
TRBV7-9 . CASSLPGAVGYTF
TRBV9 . CASSPRGQGERGYGYTF
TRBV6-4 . CASSERDTDTQYF
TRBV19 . CASSTAQGSSYEQYF
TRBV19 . CASSTGLIGGQSASLGYTF
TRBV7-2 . CASRLRLAGASGGELFF
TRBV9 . CASSVEYVSKNEQFF
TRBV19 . CASSSPGGSYEQYF
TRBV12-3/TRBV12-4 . CASSFAYEQYF
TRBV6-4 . CASSDGTSTGELFF
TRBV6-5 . CASSYSGGSTNEKLFF
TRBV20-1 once CSASPGNGYTF
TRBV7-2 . CASSRQGGSEAFF
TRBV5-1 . CASSIQPGGPSGQQYF
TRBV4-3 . CASSHIAAGEDEQFF
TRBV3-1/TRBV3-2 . CASSHNLAGGSYEQYF
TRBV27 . CASSPSGGPHGYTF
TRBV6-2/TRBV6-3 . CASSLGGWGTEAFF